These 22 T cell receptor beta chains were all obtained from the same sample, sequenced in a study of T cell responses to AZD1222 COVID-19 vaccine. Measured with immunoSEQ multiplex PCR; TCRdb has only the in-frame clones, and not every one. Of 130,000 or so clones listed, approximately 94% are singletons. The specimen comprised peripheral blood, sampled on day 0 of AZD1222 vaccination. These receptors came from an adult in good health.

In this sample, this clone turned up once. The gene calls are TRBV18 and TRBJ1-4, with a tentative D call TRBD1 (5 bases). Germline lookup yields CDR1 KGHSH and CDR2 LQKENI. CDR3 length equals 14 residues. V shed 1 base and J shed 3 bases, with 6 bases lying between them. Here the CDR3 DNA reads TGTGCCAGCTCACCACAGGGGCCTAATGAAAAACTGTTTTTT. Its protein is CASSPQGPNEKLFF.

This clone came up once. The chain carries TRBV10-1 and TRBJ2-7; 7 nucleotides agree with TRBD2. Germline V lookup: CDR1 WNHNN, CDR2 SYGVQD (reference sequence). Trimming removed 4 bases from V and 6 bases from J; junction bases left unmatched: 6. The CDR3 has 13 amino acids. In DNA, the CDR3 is TGCGCCAGCAGTGCAGGGTCGGGGGGCGAGCAGTACTTC. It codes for CASSAGSGGEQYF.

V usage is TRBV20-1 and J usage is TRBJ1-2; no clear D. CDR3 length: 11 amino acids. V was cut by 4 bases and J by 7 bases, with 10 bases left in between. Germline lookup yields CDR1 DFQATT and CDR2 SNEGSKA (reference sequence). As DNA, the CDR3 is TGCAGTGCTACAACGACGGTTGGCTACACCTTC. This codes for CSATTTVGYTF.

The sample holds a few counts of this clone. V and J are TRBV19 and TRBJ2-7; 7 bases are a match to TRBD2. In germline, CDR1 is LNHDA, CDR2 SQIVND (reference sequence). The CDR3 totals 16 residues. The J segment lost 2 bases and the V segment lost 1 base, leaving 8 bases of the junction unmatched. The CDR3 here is CASSIVGGASAYEQYF. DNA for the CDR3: TGTGCCAGTAGTATAGTGGGAGGGGCAAGCGCCTACGAGCAGTACTTC.

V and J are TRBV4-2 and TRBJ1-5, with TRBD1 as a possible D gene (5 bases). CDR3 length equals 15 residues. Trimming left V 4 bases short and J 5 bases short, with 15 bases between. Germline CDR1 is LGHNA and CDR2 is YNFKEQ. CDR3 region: CASSLGALADQPQHF. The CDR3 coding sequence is TGTGCCAGCAGCCTCGGGGCCCTCGCTGATCAGCCCCAGCATTTT.

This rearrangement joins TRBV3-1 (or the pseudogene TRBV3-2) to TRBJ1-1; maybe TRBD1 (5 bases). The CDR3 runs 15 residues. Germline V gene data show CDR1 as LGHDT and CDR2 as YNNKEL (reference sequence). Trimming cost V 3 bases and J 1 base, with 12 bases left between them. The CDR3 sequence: CASSHSDRTNTEAFF. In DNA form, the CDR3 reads TGTGCCAGCAGCCATAGTGACAGAACGAACACTGAAGCTTTCTTT.

CDR3 in DNA: TGCGCCAGCAGCTTGACGGCAGGGGGCTGGTACGAGCAGTACTTC. It is translated as CASSLTAGGWYEQYF. V gene TRBV5-1 combines with J gene TRBJ2-7; 8 nucleotides match TRBD1. There are 15 residues in the CDR3. Germline lookup yields CDR1 SGHRS and CDR2 YFSETQ. The J segment lost 4 bases and the V segment lost 1 base, leaving 7 bases of the junction unmatched.

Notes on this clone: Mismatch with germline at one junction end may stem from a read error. DNA of the CDR3: TGTGCCAGTAGTGTAGATAGAGGGGGGAATGAGCAGTTCTTC. Translation: CASSVDRGGNEQFF. The chain carries TRBV19 and TRBJ2-1; D possibly matches TRBD1 or TRBD2 (6 bases each). This CDR3 contains 14 residues. Germline CDR1 is LNHDA and CDR2 is SQIVND (reference sequence).

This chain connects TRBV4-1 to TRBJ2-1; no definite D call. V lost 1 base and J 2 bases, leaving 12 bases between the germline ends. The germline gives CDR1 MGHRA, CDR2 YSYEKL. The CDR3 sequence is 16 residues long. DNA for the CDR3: TGCGCCAGCAGCCAAGCAGGTGAACTACCCTACAATGAGCAGTTCTTC. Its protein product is CASSQAGELPYNEQFF.

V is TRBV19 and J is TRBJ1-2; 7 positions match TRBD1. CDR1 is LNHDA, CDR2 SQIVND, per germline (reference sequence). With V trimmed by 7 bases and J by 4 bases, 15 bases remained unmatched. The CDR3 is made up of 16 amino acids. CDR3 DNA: TGTGCCAGTAAAGTTTACGGACAGGTCGGTTCCTATGGCTACACCTTC. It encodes CASKVYGQVGSYGYTF.

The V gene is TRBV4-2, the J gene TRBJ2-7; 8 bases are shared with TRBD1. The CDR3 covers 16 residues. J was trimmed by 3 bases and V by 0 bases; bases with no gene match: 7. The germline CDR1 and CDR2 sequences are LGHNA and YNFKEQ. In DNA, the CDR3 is TGTGCCAGCAGCCAAGAACTTGGACAGGGCCGCTACGAGCAGTACTTC. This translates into CASSQELGQGRYEQYF.

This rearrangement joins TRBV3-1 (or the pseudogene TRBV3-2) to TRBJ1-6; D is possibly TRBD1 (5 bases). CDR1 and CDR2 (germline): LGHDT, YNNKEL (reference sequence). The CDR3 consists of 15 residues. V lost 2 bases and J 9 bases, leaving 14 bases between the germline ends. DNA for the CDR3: TGTGCCAGCAGCCAAAATACGGCGAGGGGTTCACCCCTCCACTTT. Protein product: CASSQNTARGSPLHF.

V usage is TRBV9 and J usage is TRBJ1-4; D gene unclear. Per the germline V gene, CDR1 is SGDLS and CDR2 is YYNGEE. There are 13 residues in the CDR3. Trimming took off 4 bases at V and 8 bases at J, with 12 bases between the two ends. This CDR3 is CASSSKGLEKLFF. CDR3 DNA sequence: TGTGCCAGCAGCTCTAAAGGCTTGGAAAAACTGTTTTTT.

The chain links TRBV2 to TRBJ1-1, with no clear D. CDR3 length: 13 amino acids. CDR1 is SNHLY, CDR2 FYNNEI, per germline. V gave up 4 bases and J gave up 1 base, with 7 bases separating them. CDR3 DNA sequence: TGTGCCAGCAGTGGTACGGCGAACACTGAAGCTTTCTTT. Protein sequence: CASSGTANTEAFF.

The CDR3 nucleotides are TGTGCCCGTACTCTAACCGGGGGGGCGGTTGGCTACACCTTC. Its protein is CARTLTGGAVGYTF. V usage is TRBV30 and J usage is TRBJ1-2; D is perhaps TRBD1 (6 bases). In germline, CDR1 is GTSNPN, CDR2 SVGIG (reference sequence). The V end lost 8 bases, the J end lost 7 bases, and 23 bases lay between the germline ends. The CDR3 runs to 14 residues.

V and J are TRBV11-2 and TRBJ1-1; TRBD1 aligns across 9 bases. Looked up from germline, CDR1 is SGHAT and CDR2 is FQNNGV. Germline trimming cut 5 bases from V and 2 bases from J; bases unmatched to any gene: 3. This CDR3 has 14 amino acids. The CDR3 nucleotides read TGTGCCAGCAGCCGGACAGGGGCAAACACTGAAGCTTTCTTT. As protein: CASSRTGANTEAFF.

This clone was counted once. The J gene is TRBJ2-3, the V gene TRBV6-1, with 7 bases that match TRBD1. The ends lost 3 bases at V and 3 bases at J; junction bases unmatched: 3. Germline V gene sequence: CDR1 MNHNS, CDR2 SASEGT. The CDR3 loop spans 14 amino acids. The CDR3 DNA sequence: TGTGCCAGCAGTGACAGGGGGATTACAGATACGCAGTATTTT. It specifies CASSDRGITDTQYF.

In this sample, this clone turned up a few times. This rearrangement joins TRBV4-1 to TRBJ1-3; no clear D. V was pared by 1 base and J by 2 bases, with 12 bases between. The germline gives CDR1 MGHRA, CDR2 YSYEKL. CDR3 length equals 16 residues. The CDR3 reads CASSQVNQVAGNTIYF. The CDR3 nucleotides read TGCGCCAGCAGCCAAGTGAACCAGGTGGCTGGAAACACCATATATTTT.

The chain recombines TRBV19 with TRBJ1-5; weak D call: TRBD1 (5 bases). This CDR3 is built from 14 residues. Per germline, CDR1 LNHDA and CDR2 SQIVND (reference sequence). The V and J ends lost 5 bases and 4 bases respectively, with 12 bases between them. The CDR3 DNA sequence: TGTGCCAGTAGTGTGGGACCCTTAAATCAGCCCCAGCATTTT. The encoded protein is CASSVGPLNQPQHF.

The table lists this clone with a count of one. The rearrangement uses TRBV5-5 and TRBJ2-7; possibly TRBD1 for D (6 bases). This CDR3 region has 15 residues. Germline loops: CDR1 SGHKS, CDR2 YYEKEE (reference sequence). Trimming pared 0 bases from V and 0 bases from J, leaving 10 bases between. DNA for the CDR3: TGTGCCAGCAGCTTGGGACAGGTCGGCTCCTACGAGCAGTACTTC. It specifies CASSLGQVGSYEQYF. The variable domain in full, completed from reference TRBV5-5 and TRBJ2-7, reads DAGVTQSPTHLIKTRGQQVTLRCSPISGHKSVSWYQQVLGQGPQFIFQYYEKEERGRGNFPDRFSARQFPNYSSELNVNALLLGDSALYLCASSLGQVGSYEQYFGPGTRLTVT.

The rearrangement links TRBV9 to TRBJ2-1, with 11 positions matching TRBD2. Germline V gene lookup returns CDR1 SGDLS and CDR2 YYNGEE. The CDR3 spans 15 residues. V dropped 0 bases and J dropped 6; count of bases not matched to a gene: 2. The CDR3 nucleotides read TGTGCCAGCAGCGTAGGGCTAGCGGGAGGCAATGAGCAGTTCTTC. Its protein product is CASSVGLAGGNEQFF.

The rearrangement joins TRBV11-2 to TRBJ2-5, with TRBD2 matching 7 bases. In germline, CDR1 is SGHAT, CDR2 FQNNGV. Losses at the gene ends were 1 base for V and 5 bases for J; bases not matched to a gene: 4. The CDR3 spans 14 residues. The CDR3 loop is CASSLASGGETQYF. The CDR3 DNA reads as TGTGCCAGCAGCTTAGCTAGCGGTGGGGAGACCCAGTACTTC.